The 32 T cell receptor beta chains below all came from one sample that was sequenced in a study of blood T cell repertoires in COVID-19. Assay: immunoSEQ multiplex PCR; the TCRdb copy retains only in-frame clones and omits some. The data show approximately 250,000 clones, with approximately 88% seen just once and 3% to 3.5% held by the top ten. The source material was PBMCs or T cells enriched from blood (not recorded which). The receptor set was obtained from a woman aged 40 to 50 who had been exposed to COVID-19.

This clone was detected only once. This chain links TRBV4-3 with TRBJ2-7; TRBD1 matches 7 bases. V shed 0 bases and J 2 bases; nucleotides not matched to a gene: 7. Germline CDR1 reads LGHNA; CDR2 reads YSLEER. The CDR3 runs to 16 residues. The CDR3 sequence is CASSQEGTGDTYEQYF. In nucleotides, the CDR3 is TGCGCCAGCAGCCAAGAAGGAACAGGGGATACCTACGAGCAGTACTTC.

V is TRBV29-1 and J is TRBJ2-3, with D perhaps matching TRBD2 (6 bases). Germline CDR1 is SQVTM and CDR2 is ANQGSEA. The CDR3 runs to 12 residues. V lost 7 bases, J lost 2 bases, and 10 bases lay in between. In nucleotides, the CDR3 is TGCAGCGCTAGCGAGTCCACAGATACGCAGTATTTT. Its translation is CSASESTDTQYF.

The DNA for the CDR3 is TGTGCCAGCAGCCAAGTTGGGACAGGGGAAGCTTTCTTT. Translating it yields CASSQVGTGEAFF. This sequence joins TRBV3-1 (or the pseudogene TRBV3-2) and TRBJ1-1; TRBD1 aligns across 9 bases. This CDR3 comprises 13 residues. J was trimmed by 8 bases and V by 1 base; bases with no gene match: 2. CDR1 and CDR2 (germline): LGHDT, YNNKEL (reference sequence).

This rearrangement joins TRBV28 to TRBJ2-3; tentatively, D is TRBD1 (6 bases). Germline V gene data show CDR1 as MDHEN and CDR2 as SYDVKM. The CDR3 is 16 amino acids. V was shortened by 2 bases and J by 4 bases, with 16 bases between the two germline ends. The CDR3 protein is CASSLVAGVGPDTQYF. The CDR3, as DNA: TGTGCCAGCAGTTTAGTGGCAGGGGTTGGTCCAGATACGCAGTATTTT.

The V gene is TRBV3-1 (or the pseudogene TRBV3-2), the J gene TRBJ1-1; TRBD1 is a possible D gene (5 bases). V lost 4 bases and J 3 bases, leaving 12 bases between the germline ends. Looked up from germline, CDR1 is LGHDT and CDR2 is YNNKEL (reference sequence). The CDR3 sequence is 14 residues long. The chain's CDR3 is CASSRVGGDTEAFF. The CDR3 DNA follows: TGTGCCAGCAGCCGGGTCGGGGGTGACACTGAAGCTTTCTTT.

This chain's CDR3 is CASTGGGGTQYF. For the CDR3, the DNA is TGTGCCAGTACCGGAGGAGGGGGCACCCAGTACTTC. The V call is TRBV19, the J call TRBJ2-5; possible D gene TRBD1, 7 bases. CDR1 is LNHDA, CDR2 SQIVND, per germline (reference sequence). The CDR3 length is 12 residues. V gave up 7 bases and J gave up 8 bases, with 14 bases separating them.

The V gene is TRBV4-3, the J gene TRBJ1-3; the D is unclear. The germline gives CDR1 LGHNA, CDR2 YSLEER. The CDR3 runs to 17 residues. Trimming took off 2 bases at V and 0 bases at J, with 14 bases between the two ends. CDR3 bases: TGCGCCAGCAGCCAAAGTGTCCAGGCCGTCTCTGGAAACACCATATATTTT. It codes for CASSQSVQAVSGNTIYF.

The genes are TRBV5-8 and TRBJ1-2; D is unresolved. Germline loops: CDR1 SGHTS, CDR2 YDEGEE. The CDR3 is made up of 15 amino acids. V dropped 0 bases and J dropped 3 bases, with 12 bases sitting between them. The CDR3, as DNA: TGTGCCAGCAGCTTGGAGGGCCTAGCTGACTATGGCTACACCTTC. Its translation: CASSLEGLADYGYTF.

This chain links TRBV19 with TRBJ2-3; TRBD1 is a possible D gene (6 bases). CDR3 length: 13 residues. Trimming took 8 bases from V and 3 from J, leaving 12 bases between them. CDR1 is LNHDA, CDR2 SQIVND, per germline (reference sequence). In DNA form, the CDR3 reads TGTGCCAGTCGCGAACAGGGAACAGATACGCAGTATTTT. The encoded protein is CASREQGTDTQYF.

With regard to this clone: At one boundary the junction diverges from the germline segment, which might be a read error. The CDR3 loop is CASSLARTSGSQNTQYF. For the CDR3, the DNA is TGTGCCAGCAGCTTGGCCAGGACTAGCGGGAGCCAAAATACGCAGTATTTT. This rearrangement joins TRBV5-1 to TRBJ2-3; 13 bases fit TRBD2. Germline CDR1 is SGHRS and CDR2 is YFSETQ. The CDR3 extends over 17 amino acids.

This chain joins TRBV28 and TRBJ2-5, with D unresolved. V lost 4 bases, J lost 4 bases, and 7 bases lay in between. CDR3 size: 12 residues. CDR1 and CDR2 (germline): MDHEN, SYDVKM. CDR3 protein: CASSSPGETQYF. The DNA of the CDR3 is TGTGCCAGCAGTTCCCCAGGAGAGACCCAGTACTTC.

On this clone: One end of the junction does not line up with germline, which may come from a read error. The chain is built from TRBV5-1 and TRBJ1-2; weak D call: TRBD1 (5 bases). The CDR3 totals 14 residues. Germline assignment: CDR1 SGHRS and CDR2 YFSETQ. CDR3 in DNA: TGCGCCAGCAGTTTGGGGCTCGCTGAATATGGCTACACCTTC. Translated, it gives CASSLGLAEYGYTF.

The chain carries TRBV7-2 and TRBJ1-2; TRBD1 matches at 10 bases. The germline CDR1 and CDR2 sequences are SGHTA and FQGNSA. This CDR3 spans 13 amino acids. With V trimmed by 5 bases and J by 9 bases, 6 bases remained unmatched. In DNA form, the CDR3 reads TGTGCCAGCAGCCTAGGACAGGGGGGCAGCTACACCTTC. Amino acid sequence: CASSLGQGGSYTF.

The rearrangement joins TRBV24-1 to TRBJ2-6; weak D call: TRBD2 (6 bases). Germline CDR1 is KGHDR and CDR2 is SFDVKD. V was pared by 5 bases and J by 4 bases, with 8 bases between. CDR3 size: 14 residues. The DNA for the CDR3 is TGTGCCACCAGTGGGAGGGCAGGGGCCAACGTCCTGACTTTC. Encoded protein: CATSGRAGANVLTF.

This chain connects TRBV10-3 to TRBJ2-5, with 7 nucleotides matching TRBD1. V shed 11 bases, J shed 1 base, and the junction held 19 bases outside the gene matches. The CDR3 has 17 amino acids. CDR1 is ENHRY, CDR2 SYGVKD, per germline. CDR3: CASSIGRTGTAQETQYF. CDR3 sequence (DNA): TGTGCCTCATCAATAGGGCGAACCGGGACAGCCCAAGAGACCCAGTACTTC.

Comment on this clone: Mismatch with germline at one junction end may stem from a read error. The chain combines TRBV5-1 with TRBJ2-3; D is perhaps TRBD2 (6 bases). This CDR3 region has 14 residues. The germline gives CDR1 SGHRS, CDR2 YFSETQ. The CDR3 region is CASSLVLEGDTQYF. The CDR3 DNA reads TGTGCCAGCAGCTTGGTATTGGAGGGAGATACGCAGTATTTT. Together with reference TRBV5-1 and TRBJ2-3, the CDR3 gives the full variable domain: KAGVTQTPRYLIKTRGQQVTLSCSPISGHRSVSWYQQTPGQGLQFLFEYFSETQRNKGNFPGRFSGRQFSNSRSEMNVSTLELGDSALYLCASSLVLEGDTQYFGPGTRLTVL.

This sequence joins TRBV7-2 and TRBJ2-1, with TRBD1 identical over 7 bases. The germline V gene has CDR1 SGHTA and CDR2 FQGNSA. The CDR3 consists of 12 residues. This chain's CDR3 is CVGQVTYNEQFF. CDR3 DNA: TGTGTCGGACAGGTAACCTACAATGAGCAGTTCTTC. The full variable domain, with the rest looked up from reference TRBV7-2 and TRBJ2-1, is GAGVSQSPSNKVTEKGKDVELRCDPISGHTALYWYRQSLGQGLEFLIYFQGNSAPDKSGLPSDRFSAERTGGSVSTLTIQRTQQEDSAVYLCVGQVTYNEQFFGPGTRLTVL.

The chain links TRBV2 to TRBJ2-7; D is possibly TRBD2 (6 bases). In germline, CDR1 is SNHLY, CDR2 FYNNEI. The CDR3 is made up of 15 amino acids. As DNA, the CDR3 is TGTGCAGATCCTCAGGAGGGGTACGACCGTTTCGAGCAGTACGTC. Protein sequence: CADPQEGYDRFEQYV.

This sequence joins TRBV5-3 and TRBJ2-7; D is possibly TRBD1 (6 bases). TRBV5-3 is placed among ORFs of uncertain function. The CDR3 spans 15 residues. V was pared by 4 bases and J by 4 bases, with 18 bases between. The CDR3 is CARSRPWTAVYEQYV. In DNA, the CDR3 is TGTGCCAGAAGCCGACCCTGGACAGCAGTTTACGAGCAGTACGTC.

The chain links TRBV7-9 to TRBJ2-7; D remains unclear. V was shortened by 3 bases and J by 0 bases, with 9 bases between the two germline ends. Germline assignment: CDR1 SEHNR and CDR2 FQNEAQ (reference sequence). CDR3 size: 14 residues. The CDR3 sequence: CASSLRSGSYEQYF. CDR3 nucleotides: TGTGCCAGCAGCTTGCGTTCGGGCTCCTACGAGCAGTACTTC.

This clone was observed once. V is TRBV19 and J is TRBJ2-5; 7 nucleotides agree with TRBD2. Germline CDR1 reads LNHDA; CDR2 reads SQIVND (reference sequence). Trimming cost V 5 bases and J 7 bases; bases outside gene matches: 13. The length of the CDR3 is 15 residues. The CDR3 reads CASSQPSGLIRTQYF. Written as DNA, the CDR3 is TGTGCCAGTAGTCAGCCTAGCGGTCTTATTAGGACCCAGTACTTC.

Here the CDR3 reads CASSQADREHGYTF. In nucleotides, the CDR3 is TGTGCCAGCAGCCAAGCCGACAGGGAGCATGGCTACACCTTC. This chain links TRBV3-1 (or the pseudogene TRBV3-2) with TRBJ1-2, with 7 bases fitting TRBD1. The CDR3 spans 14 residues. With 1 base clipped from V and 6 bases from J, the junction kept 5 bases outside the gene matches. Germline V gene data show CDR1 as LGHDT and CDR2 as YNNKEL (reference sequence).

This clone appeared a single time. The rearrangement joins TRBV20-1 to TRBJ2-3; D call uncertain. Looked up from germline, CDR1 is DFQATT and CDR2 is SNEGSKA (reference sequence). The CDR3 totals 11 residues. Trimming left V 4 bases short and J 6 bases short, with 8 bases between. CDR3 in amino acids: CSAKSPDTQYF. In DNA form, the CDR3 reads TGCAGTGCTAAATCTCCGGATACGCAGTATTTT.

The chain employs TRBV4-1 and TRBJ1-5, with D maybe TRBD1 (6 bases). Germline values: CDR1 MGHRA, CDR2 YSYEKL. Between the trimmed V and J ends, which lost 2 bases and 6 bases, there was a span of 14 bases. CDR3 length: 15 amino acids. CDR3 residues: CASSQTDRTVQPQHF. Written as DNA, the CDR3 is TGCGCCAGCAGCCAAACGGACAGAACGGTTCAGCCCCAGCATTTT.

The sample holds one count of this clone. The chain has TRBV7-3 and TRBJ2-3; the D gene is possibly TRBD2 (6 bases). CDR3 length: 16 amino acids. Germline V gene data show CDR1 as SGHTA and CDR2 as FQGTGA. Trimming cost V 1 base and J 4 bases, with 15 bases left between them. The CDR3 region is CASSLRRRGTPDTQYF. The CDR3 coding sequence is TGTGCCAGCAGCTTAAGGCGGCGCGGGACCCCAGATACGCAGTATTTT.

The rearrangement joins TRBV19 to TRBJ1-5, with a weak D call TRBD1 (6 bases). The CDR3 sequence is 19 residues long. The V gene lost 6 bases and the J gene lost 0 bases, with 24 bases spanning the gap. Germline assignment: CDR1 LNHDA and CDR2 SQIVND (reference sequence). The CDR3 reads CASSPVSGGARYSNQPQHF. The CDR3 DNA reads TGTGCCAGTAGCCCCGTCTCTGGGGGGGCGAGGTATAGCAATCAGCCCCAGCATTTT.

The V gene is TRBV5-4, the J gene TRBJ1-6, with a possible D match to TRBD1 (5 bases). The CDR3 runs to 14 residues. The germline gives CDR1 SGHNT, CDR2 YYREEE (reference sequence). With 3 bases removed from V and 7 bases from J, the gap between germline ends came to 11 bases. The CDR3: CASSSRQLNSPLHF. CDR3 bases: TGTGCCAGCAGCTCTAGACAGCTAAATTCACCCCTCCACTTT.

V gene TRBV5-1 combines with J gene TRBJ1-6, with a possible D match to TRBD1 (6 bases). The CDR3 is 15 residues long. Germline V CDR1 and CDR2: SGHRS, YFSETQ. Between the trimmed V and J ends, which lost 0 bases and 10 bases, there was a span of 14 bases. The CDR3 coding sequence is TGCGCCAGCAGCTTGGCCTGGCAGGGGAACTCACCCCTCCACTTT. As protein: CASSLAWQGNSPLHF.

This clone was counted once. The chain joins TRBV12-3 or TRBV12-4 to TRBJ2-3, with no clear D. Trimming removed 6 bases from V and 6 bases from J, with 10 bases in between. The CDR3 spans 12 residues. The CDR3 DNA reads TGTGCCAGCAGCGAGACACGCGATACGCAGTATTTT. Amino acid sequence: CASSETRDTQYF.

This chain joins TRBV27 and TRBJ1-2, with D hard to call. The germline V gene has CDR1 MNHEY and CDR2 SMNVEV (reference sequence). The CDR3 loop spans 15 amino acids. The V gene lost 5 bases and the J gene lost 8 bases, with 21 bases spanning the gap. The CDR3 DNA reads TGTGCCAGCAGTCTCAATTTCTACGGAGTGGAAGGCTACACCTTC. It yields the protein CASSLNFYGVEGYTF.

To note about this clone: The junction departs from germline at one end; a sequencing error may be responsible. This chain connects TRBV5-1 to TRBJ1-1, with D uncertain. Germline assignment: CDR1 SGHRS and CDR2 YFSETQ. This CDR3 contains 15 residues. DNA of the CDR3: TGTGCCAGCAGCCTAGACGAGCGACCGAACACTGAAGCTTTCTTT. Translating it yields CASSLDERPNTEAFF.

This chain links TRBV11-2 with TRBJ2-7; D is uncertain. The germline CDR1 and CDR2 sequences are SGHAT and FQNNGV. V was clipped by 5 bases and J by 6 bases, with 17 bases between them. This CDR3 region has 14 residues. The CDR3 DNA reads TGTGCCAGCAGCGGAGAACGGTACGTGGGCGAGCAGTACGTC. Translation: CASSGERYVGEQYV.